This T cell receptor beta chain originates from a study of post-analysis software for immune sequencing data (dated by TCRdb to between 2015 and 2016). In the study overall: The recorded disease courses included relapsing-remitting, secondary progressive and progressive-relapsing multiple sclerosis, and some patients had no subtype annotation. The multiple sclerosis patient repertoires were compared with approximately 11 previously published healthy control repertoires from donors aged roughly 6 to 25 years. A subset of samples was prepared in parallel using single-end sample barcoding, then pooled and co-amplified after Illumina adapter ligation. General findings and caveats noted by the study authors: The control group was slightly older than the multiple sclerosis patient group. Four or five TRBV segments, including TRBV5-6, TRBV5-1 and TRBV20-1, were significantly more frequent in patients than controls. Significantly lower normalized Chao1 diversity was found in multiple sclerosis patients than in controls, suggesting substantial peripheral T-cell clonal expansion. Direct clustering with F measure revealed strong co-clustering of samples prepared in the same batch, which led to a batch-effect correction.

The CDR3 contains 14 residues, cysteine and phenylalanine counted. Left in the record is the CDR3 DNA by itself, 42 bases read in frame from the first base. The junction shows trimming of 4 bases on V and 8 bases on J, and the gene matches do not reach 7 bases of it. Reading the germline V gene gives CDR1 LGHNA and CDR2 YSLEER. To prepare the library, PCR was applied. Sequencing took place on an Illumina HiSeq 2500. Unique molecular identifiers were incorporated into TCR beta cDNA libraries to reduce PCR and sequencing biases. Per 1 to 10 million input T cells, roughly 0.5 million cDNA molecules were obtained, such that each molecule approximated one T cell. The patient libraries were prepared and sequenced with the same protocol used for the earlier healthy control dataset. Within a given batch, samples were prepared together, multiplexed and sequenced on the same HiSeq lane. The authors' pipeline ran thus. MIGEC handled the raw barcoded reads, throwing out single-read molecular identifier groups before consensus assembly and CDR3 extraction. VDJtools was used for post-analysis of the clonotype tables, and diversity was normalized by down-sampling every dataset to the size of the smallest sample. In repertoire overlap clustering, CDR3 amino acid sequences, but not nucleotide sequences, were matched to correct batch-related cross-sample contamination. The public reads were reprocessed in TCRdb via fastp at Q25 and MiXCR, keeping in-frame beta chains. CDR3 protein sequences are deduplicated, and each keeps its most common genes and DNA. The V and J calls were determined by TCRdb, not by the authors. Present in this sample are roughly 400,000 distinct CDR3 sequences, 30% to 40% of which were seen just once. The ten most abundant clones make up 7.6% of the sample.

Points on this clonotype: Its specific antigen is unknown. The record has no base qualities; no much larger clone is one base away.

To demonstrate the VDJtools post-analysis software, the study profiled TCR beta repertoires from the peripheral blood of 13 young patients with multiple sclerosis. Multiple sclerosis patients were children and adolescents aged roughly 6 to 15 years. The sequenced sample was blood. The sequence derives from a girl aged 2 to 9 with multiple sclerosis. The receptor chain draws on TRBV4-3 and TRBJ1-2; 10 bases in the junction line up with TRBD1. The sequenced DNA is TGCGCCAGCAGCCCGTCCGGGACAGGGGAAGGCTACACCTTC. Translation gives CASSPSGTGEGYTF.